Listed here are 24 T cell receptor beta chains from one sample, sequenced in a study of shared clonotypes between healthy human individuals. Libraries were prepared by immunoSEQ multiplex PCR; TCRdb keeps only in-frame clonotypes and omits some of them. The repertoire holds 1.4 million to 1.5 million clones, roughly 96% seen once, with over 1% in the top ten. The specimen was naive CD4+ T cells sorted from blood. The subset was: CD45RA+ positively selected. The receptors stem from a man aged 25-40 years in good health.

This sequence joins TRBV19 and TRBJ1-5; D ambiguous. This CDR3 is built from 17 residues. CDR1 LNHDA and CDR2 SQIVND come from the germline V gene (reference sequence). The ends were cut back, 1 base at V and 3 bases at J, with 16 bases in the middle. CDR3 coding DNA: TGTGCCAGTAGTATAGTTTGGCAACCGGTCGTCAATCAGCCCCAGCATTTT. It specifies CASSIVWQPVVNQPQHF.

The DNA for the CDR3 is TGCGCCAGCAGCTCCGGACTAGCGGGATATTACGAGCAGTACTTC. This encodes CASSSGLAGYYEQYF. The J gene is TRBJ2-7, the V gene TRBV5-1, with 12 bases matching TRBD2. The junction had 5 bases not matched to a gene; V was cut back by 3 bases and J by 4 bases. Germline V gene sequence: CDR1 SGHRS, CDR2 YFSETQ. This CDR3 has 15 residues.

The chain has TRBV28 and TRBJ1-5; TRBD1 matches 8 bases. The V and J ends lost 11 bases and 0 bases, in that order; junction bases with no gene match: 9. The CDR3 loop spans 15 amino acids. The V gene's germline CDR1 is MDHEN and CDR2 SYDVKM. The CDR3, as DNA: TGTGCCCACAAAGCCGGGACAGGTAGCAATCAGCCCCAGCATTTT. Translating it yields CAHKAGTGSNQPQHF.

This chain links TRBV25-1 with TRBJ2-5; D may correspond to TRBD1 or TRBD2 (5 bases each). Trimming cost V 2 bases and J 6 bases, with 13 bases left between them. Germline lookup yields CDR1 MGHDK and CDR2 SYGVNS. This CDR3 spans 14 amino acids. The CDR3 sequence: CASSEVGGPQTQYF. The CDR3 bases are TGTGCCAGCAGTGAAGTTGGGGGTCCCCAGACCCAGTACTTC. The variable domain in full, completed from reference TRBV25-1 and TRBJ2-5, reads EADIYQTPRYLVIGTGKKITLECSQTMGHDKMYWYQQDPGMELHLIHYSYGVNSTEKGDLSSESTVSRIRTEHFPLTLESARPSHTSQYLCASSEVGGPQTQYFGPGTRLLVL.

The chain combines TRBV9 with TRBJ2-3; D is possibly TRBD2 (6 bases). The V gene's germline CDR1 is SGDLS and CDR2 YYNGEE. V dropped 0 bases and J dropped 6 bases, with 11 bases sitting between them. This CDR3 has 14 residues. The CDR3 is CASSVEGLRDTQYF. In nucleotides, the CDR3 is TGTGCCAGCAGCGTAGAGGGACTTCGGGATACGCAGTATTTT.

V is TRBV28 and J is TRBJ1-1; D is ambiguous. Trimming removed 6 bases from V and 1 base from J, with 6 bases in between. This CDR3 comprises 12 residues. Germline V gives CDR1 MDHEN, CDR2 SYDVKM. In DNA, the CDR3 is TGTGCCAGCAGGGGAAGGAACACTGAAGCTTTCTTT. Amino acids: CASRGRNTEAFF.

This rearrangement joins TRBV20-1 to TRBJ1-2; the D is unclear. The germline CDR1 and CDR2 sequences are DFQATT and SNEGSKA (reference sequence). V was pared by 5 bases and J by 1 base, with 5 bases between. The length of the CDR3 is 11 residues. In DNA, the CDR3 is TGCAGTGCTGAGGTTAACTATGGCTACACCTTC. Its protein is CSAEVNYGYTF.

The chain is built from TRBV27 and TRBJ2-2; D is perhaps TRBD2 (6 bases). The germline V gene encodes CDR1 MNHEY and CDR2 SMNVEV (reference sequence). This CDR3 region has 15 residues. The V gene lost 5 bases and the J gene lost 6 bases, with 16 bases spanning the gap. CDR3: CASSLRSWGAGELFF. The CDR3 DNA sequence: TGTGCCAGCAGTCTTAGGAGTTGGGGGGCCGGGGAGCTGTTTTTT.

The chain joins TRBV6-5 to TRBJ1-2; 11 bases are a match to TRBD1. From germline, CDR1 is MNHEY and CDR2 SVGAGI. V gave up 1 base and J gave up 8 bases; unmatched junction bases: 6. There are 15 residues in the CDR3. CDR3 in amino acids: CASSYWTGGQGGYTF. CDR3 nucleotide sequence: TGTGCCAGCAGTTACTGGACAGGGGGCCAAGGAGGCTACACCTTC.

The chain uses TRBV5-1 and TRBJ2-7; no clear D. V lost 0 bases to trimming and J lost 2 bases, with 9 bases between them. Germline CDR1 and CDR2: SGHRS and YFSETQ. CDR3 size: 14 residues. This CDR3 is CASSLEASPYEQYF. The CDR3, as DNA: TGCGCCAGCAGCTTGGAGGCCTCACCCTACGAGCAGTACTTC.

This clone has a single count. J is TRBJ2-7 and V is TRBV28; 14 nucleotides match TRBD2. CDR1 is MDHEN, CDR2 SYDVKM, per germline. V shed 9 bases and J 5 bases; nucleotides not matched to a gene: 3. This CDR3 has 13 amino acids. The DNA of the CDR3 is TGTGCCAGTTGGACTAGCGGGAGGAACGAGCAGTACTTC. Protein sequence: CASWTSGRNEQYF.

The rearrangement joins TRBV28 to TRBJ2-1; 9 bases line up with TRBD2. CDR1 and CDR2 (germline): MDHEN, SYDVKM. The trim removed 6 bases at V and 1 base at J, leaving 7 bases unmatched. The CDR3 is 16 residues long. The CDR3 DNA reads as TGTGCCAGCAGCTCAGCAGCGGGGGGATCCTACAATGAGCAGTTCTTC. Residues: CASSSAAGGSYNEQFF.

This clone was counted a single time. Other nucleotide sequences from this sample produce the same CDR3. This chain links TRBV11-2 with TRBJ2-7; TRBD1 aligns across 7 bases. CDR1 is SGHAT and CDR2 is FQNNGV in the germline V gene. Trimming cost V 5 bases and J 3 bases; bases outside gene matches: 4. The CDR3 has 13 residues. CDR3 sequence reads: CASSRDSLYEQYF. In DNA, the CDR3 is TGTGCCAGCAGCCGGGACAGCCTCTACGAGCAGTACTTC.

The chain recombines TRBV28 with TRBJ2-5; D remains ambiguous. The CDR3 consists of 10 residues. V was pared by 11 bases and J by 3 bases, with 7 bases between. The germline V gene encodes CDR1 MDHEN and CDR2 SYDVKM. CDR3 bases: TGTGCCCACGTGGAAGAGACCCAGTACTTC. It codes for CAHVEETQYF. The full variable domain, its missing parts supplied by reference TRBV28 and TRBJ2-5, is DVKVTQSSRYLVKRTGEKVFLECVQDMDHENMFWYRQDPGLGLRLIYFSYDVKMKEKGDIPEGYSVSREKKERFSLILESASTNQTSMYLCAHVEETQYFGPGTRLLVL.

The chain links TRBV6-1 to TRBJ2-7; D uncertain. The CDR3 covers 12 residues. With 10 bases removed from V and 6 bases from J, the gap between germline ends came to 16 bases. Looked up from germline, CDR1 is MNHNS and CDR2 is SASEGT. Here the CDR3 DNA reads TGTGCCACCTCTCGTTTTGCTCGCGAGCAGTACTTC. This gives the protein CATSRFAREQYF.

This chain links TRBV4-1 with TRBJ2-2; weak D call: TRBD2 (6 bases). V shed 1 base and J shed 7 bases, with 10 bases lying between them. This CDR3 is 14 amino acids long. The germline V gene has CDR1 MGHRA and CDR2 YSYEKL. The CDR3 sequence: CASSQVGSVGELFF. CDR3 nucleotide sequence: TGCGCCAGCAGCCAAGTCGGGAGCGTCGGGGAGCTGTTTTTT.

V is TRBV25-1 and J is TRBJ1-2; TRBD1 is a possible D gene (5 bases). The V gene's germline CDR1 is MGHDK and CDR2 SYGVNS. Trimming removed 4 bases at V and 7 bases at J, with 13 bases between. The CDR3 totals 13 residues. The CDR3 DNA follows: TGTGCCAGCAGTGTCGAGGGGTCGGGTGGCTACACCTTC. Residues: CASSVEGSGGYTF.

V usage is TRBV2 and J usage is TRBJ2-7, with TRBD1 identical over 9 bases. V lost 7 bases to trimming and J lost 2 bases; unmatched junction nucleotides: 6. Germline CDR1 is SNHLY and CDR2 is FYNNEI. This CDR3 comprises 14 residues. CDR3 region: CASTEDRGAYEQYF. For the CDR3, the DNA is TGTGCCAGCACCGAAGACAGGGGGGCCTACGAGCAGTACTTC.

The CDR3 coding sequence is TGTGCCAGCAGACGGGGACAGGGGGCGGTTGAAAAACTGTTTTTT. Translating gives CASRRGQGAVEKLFF. The chain recombines TRBV2 with TRBJ1-4; 12 bases fit TRBD1. CDR1 is SNHLY, CDR2 FYNNEI, per germline. The V gene end was trimmed by 6 bases and the J gene end by 7 bases; junction bases not matched to a gene: 6. The length of the CDR3 is 15 residues.

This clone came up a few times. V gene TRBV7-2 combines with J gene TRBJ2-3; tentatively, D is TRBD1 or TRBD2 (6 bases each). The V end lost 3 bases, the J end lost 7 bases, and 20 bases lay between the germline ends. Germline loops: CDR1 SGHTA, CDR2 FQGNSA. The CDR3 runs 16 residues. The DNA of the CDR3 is TGTGCCAGCAGCTTTAGGAGGAGGGGGGCTGTTTATACGCAGTATTTT. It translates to CASSFRRRGAVYTQYF.

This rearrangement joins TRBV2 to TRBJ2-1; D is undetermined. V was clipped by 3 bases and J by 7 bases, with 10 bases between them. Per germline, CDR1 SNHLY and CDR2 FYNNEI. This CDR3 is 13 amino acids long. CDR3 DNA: TGTGCCAGCAGTGAGGAACAGAGAAATGAGCAGTTCTTC. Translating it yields CASSEEQRNEQFF.

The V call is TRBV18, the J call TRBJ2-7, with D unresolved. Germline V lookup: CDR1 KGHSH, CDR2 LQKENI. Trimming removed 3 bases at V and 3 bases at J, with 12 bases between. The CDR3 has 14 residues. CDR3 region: CASSPLRLYYEQYF. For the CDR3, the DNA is TGTGCCAGCTCACCCCTCCGCCTCTACTACGAGCAGTACTTC.

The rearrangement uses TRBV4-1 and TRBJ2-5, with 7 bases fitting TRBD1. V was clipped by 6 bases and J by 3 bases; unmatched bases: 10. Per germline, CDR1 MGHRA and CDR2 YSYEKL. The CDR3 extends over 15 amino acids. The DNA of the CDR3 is TGCGCCAGCAGATCGTCTGGGACAGAAAAAGAGACCCAGTACTTC. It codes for CASRSSGTEKETQYF.

Here the CDR3 DNA reads TGTGCCAGCAGTGAATTTCGACAGGGAGAGACCCAGTACTTC. Protein: CASSEFRQGETQYF. This chain connects TRBV6-1 to TRBJ2-5; TRBD1 agrees at 7 bases. Trimming at V came to 2 bases and at J to 4 bases, leaving 4 bases not matched to a gene. This CDR3 comprises 14 residues. Germline CDR1 MNHNS, CDR2 SASEGT.